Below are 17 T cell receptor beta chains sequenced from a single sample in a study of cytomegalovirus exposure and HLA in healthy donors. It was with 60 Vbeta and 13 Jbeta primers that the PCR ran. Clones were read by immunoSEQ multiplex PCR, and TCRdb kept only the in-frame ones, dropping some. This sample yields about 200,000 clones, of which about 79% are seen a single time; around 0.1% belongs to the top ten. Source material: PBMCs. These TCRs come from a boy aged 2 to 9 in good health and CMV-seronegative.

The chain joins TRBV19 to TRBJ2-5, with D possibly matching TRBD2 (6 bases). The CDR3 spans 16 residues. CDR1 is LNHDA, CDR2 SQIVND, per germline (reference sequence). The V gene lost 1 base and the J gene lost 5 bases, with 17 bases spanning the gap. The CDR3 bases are TGTGCCAGTAGTATAGGAGGCGGCGGGGCGAGGGAGACCCAGTACTTC. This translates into CASSIGGGGARETQYF.

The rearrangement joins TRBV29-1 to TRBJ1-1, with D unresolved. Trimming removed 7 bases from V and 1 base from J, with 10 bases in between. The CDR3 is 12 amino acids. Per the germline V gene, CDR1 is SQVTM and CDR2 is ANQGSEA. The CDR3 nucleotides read TGCAGCGCCGACGCAGGGAACACTGAAGCTTTCTTT. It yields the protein CSADAGNTEAFF.

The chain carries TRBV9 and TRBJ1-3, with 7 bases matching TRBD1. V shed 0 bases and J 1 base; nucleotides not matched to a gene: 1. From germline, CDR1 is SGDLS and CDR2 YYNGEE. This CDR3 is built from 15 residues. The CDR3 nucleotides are TGTGCCAGCAGCGTAGCGGGACAGTCTGGAAACACCATATATTTT. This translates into CASSVAGQSGNTIYF.

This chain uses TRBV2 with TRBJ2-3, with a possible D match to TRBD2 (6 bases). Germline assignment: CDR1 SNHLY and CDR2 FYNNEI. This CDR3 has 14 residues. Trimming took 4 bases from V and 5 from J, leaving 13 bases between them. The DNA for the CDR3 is TGTGCCAGCAGTGCAAACGGGGGTCAAGATACGCAGTATTTT. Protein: CASSANGGQDTQYF.

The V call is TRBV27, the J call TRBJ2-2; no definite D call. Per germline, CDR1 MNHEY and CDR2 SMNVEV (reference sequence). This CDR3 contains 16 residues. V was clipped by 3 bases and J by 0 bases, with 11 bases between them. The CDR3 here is CASSLNYGSNTGELFF. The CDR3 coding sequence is TGTGCCAGCAGTTTGAACTACGGATCGAACACCGGGGAGCTGTTTTTT.

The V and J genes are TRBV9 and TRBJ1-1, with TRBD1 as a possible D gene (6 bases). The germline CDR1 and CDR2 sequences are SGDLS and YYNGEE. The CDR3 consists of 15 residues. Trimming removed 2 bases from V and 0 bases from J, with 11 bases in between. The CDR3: CASSVDDRLNTEAFF. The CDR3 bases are TGTGCCAGCAGCGTTGACGACAGGCTGAACACTGAAGCTTTCTTT. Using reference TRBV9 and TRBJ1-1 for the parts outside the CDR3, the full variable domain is DSGVTQTPKHLITATGQRVTLRCSPRSGDLSVYWYQQSLDQGLQFLIQYYNGEERAKGNILERFSAQQFPDLHSELNLSSLELGDSALYFCASSVDDRLNTEAFFGQGTRLTVV.

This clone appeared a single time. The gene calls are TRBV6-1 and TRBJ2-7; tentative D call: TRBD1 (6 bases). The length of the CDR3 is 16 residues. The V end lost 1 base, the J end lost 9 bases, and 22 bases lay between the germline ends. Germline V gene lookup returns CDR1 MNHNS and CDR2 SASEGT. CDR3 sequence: CASSEGSTGSPTGQYF. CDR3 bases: TGTGCCAGCAGTGAAGGATCCACAGGGTCCCCCACCGGGCAGTACTTC.

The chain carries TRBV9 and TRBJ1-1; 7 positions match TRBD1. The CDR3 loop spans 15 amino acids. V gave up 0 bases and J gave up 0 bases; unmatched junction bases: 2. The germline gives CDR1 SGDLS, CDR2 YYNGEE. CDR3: CASSVGDRLNTEAFF. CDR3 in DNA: TGTGCCAGCAGCGTAGGGGACAGACTGAACACTGAAGCTTTCTTT.

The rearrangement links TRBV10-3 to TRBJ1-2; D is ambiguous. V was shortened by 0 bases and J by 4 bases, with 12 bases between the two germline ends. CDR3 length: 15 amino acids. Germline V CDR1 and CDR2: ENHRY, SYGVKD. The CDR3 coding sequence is TGTGCCATCAGTGAGTCTTCGGAGGCCATCTATGGCTACACCTTC. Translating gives CAISESSEAIYGYTF.

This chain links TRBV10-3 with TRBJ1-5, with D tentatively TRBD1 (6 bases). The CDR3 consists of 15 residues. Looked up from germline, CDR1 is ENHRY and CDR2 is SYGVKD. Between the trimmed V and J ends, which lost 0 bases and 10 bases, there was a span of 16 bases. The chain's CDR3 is CAISESMTGPQPQHF. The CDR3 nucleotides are TGTGCCATCAGTGAGTCAATGACAGGTCCCCAACCCCAGCATTTT.

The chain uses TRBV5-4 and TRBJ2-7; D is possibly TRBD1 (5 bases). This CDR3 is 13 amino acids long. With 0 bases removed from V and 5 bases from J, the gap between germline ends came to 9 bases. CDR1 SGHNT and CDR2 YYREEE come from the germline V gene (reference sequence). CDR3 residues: CASSLAGNDEQYF. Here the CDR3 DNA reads TGTGCCAGCAGCTTGGCAGGGAACGACGAGCAGTACTTC. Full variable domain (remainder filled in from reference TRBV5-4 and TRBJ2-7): ETGVTQSPTHLIKTRGQQVTLRCSSQSGHNTVSWYQQALGQGPQFIFQYYREEENGRGNFPPRFSGLQFPNYSSELNVNALELDDSALYLCASSLAGNDEQYFGPGTRLTVT.

The chain's CDR3 is CASSQAPGLADNEQFF. DNA for the CDR3: TGCGCCAGCAGCCAAGCTCCGGGACTAGCAGACAATGAGCAGTTCTTC. The chain is built from TRBV4-3 and TRBJ2-1, with 9 bases matching TRBD2. J was trimmed by 5 bases and V by 1 base; bases with no gene match: 6. This CDR3 has 16 residues. Germline V gives CDR1 LGHNA, CDR2 YSLEER.

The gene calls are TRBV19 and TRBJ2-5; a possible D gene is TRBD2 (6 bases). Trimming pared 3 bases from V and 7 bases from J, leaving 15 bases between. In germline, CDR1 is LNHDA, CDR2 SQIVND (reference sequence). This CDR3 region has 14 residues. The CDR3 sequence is CASSMRDPGRTQYF. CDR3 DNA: TGTGCCAGTAGTATGCGGGACCCCGGGCGGACCCAGTACTTC.

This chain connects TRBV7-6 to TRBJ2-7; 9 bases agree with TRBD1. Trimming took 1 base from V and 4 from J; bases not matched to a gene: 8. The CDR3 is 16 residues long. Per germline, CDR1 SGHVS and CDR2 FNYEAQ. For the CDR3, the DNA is TGTGCCAGCAGCTTAGGAGGGGGGACAGGGCGGTACGAGCAGTACTTC. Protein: CASSLGGGTGRYEQYF. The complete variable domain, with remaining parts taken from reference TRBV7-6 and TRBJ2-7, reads GAGVSQSPRYKVTKRGQDVALRCDPISGHVSLYWYRQALGQGPEFLTYFNYEAQQDKSGLPNDRFSAERPEGSISTLTIQRTEQRDSAMYRCASSLGGGTGRYEQYFGPGTRLTVT.

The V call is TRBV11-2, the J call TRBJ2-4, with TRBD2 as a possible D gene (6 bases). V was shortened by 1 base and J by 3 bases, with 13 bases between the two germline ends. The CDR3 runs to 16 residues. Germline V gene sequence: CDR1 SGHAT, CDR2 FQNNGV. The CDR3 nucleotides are TGTGCCAGCAGCTTAGGACGCGGGGCGGGCAAAAACATTCAGTACTTC. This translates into CASSLGRGAGKNIQYF.

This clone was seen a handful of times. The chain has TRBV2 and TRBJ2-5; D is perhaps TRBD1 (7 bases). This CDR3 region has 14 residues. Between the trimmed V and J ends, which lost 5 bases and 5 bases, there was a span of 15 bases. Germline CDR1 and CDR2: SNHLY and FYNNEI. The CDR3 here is CASSRDSGGETQYF. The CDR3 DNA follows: TGTGCCAGCAGTCGGGACAGTGGGGGGGAGACCCAGTACTTC.

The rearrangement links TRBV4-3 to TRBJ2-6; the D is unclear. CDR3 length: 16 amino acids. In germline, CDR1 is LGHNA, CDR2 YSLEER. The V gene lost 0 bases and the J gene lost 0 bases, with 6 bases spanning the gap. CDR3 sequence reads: CASSQDLVSGANVLTF. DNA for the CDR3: TGCGCCAGCAGCCAAGATTTAGTCTCTGGGGCCAACGTCCTGACTTTC.